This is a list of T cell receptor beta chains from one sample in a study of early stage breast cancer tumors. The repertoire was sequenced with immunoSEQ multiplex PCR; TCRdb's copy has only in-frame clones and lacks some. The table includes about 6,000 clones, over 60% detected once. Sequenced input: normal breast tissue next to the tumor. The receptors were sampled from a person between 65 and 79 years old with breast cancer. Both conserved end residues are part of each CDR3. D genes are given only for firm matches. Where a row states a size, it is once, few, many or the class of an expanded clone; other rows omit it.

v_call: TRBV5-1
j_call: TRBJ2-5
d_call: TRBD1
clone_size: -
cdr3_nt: TGCGCCAGCAGCCCTGGGACAGGGATTCAAGAGACCCAGTACTTC
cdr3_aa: CASSPGTGIQETQYF

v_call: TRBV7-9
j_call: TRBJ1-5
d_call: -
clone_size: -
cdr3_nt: TGTGCCAGCAGCCCCGCGGTTGGATGGGGCAATCAGCCCCAGCATTTT
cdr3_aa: CASSPAVGWGNQPQHF

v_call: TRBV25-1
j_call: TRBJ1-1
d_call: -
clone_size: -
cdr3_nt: TGTGCCAGCAGAGCGGGGACTGAAGCTTTCTTT
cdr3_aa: CASRAGTEAFF

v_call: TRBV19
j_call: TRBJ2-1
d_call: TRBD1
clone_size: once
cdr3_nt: TGTGCCAGTAGTGAGACAGGGTCTTCCTACAATGAGCAGTTCTTC
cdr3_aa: CASSETGSSYNEQFF

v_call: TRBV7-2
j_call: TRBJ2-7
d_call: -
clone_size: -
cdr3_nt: TGTGCCAGCAGCTTAGATCCGGGGTACGAGCAGTACTTC
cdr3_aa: CASSLDPGYEQYF

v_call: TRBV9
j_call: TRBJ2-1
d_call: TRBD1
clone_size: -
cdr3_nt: TGTGCCAGCAGCTCTTTACAGGGGGATGAGCAGTTCTTC
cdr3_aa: CASSSLQGDEQFF

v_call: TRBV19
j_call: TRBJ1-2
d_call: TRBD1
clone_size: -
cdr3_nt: TGTGCCAGTAGTTTTCGGACAGGGCTTAACTATGGCTACACCTTC
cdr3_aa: CASSFRTGLNYGYTF

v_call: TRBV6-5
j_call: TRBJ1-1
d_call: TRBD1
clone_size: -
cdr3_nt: TGTGCCAGCAGTCCCAGACAGGGGTTGGACACTGAAGCTTTCTTT
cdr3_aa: CASSPRQGLDTEAFF

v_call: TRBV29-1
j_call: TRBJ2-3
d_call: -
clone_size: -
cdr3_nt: TGCAGCACCAATACGGGGGGCACAGATACGCAGTATTTT
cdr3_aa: CSTNTGGTDTQYF

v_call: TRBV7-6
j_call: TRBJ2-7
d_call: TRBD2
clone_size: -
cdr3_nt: TGTGCCAGCAGCTTCGGCGCGTTAGCGGGAGGGGGCGAGCAGTACTTC
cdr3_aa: CASSFGALAGGGEQYF

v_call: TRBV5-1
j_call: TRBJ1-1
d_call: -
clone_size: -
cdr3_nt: TGCGCCAGCAGCTTGGCCAGCTTGGGCAGGGGCTTCACTGAAGCTTTCTTT
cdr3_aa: CASSLASLGRGFTEAFF

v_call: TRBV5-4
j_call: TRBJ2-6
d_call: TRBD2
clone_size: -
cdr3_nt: TGTGCCAGCGGTGGGGCGGGAGGGGCTGGGGCCAACGTCCTGACTTTC
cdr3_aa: CASGGAGGAGANVLTF

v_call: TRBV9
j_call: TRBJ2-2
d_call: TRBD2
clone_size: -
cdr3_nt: TGTGCCAGCAGCGATAGCGGGAGTGGCACCGGGGAGCTGTTTTTT
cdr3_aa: CASSDSGSGTGELFF

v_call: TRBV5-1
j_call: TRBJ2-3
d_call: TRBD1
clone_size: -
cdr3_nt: TGCGCCAGCAGCCCGACAGGGGGGTCTTCAGATACGCAGTATTTT
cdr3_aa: CASSPTGGSSDTQYF

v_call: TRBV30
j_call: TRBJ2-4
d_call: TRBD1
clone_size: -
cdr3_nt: TGTGCCGGGACAGTCAAAAACATTCAGTACTTC
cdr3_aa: CAGTVKNIQYF

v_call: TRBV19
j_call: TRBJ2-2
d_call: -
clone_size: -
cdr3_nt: TGTGCCAGTAGCCATGGGGGCTTTGGAAGGGAGCTGTTTTTT
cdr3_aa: CASSHGGFGRELFF

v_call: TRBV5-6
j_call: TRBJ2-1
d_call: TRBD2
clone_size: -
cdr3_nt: TGTGCCAGCAGCGAAGGGAGGGGCTACGACAATGAGCAGTTCTTC
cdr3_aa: CASSEGRGYDNEQFF

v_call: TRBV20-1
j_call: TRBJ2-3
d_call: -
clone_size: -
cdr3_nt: TGCAGTGCCCAAGTCGGAGATACGCAGTATTTT
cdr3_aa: CSAQVGDTQYF

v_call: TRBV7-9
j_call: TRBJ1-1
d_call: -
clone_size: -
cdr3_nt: TGTGCCAGCAGCGACGCGGGATGGGACACTGAAGCTTTCTTT
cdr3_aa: CASSDAGWDTEAFF

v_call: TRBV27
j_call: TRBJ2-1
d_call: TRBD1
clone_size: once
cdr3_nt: TGTGCCAGCAGTTTTCCTCCGGGACAGGGGAGTAGGTATGAGCAGTTCTTC
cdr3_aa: CASSFPPGQGSRYEQFF

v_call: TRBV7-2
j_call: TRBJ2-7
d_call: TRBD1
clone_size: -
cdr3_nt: TGTGCCAGCAGCTCCTCAGGGGGTCAAGAGCAGTACTTC
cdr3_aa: CASSSSGGQEQYF

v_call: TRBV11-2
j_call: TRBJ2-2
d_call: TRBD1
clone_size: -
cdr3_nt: TGTGCCAGCACCCGGACAGGCTTGAACACCGGGGAGCTGTTTTTT
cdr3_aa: CASTRTGLNTGELFF

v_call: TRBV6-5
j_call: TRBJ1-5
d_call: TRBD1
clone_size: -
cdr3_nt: TGTGCCAGCACCACGGGACAGGGGAATCAGCCCCAGCATTTT
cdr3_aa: CASTTGQGNQPQHF

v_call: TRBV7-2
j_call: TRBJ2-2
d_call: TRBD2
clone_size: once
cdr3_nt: TGTGCCAGCAGCTTAGGCAGGCGGGGGGGCCGCGGGGAGCTGTTTTTT
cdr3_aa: CASSLGRRGGRGELFF

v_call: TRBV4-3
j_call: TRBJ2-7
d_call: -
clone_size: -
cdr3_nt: TGCGCCAGCAGCCAAGATCGAGGCGGGCTACCCGACTTC
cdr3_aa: CASSQDRGGLPDF